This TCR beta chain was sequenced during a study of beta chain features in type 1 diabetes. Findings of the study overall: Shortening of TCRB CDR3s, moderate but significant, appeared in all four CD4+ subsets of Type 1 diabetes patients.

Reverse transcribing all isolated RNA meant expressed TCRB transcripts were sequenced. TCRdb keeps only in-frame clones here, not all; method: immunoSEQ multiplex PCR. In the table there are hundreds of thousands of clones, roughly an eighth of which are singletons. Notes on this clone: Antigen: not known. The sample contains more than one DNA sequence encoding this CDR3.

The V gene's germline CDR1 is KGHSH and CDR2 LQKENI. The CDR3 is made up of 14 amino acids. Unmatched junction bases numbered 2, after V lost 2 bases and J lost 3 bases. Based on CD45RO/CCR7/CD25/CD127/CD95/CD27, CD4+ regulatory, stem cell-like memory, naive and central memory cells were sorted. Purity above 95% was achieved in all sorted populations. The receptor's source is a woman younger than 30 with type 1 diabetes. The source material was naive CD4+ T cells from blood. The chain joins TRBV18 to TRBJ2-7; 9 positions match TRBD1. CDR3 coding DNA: TGTGCCAGCTCACCAGGGACAGGGAACTACGAGCAGTACTTC. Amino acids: CASSPGTGNYEQYF.